This T cell receptor beta chain is drawn from a study of beta chain features in type 1 diabetes. Study background: Age, gender, cell numbers and subset yield matched between patients and controls. Notes on the study in general: The naive, central memory and Treg TCRB repertoires showed an apparent similarity that was greater among patients than among healthy donors. Shorter templates may be favored by PCR, equally so in patients and controls.

Expressed TCRB transcripts were sequenced because the entire RNA isolate underwent reverse transcription. Only in-frame clones appear in the TCRdb table, and some are missing; sequencing was by immunoSEQ multiplex PCR. The sample consists of roughly 370,000 clones, 11% to 15% of them appearing once. Details on this clone: What it recognizes is unknown.

CDR1 is KGHSH, CDR2 LQKENI, per germline. This CDR3 has 14 residues. V lost 3 bases, J lost 3 bases, and 10 bases lay in between. The sequence was obtained from a man aged 30 to 39 in good health. Sequenced input: naive CD4+ T cells from blood. The gene calls are TRBV18 and TRBJ2-3; D unclear. The CDR3 nucleotides read TGTGCCAGCTCACCTAACGCTCGTACAGATACGCAGTATTTT. Translated, it gives CASSPNARTDTQYF.